The entry below describes one T cell receptor beta chain. This entry is derived from a study of T cell responses to AZD1222 COVID-19 vaccine. V shed 7 bases and J shed 4 bases, with 9 bases lying between them. The CDR3 has 12 amino acids. Germline V gene data show CDR1 as SNHLY and CDR2 as FYNNEI. The table came from immunoSEQ multiplex PCR; TCRdb's copy has only in-frame clones and leaves some out. The sample lists some 69,000 clones, 80% occurring once. This TCR was recovered from an adult who received the AZD1222 COVID-19 vaccine. This rearrangement joins TRBV2 to TRBJ2-3; D call uncertain. Sequenced material: peripheral blood, taken 28 days after the second AZD1222 dose. The CDR3 loop reads CASIGGADTQYF. The CDR3 DNA reads as TGTGCCAGCATTGGCGGTGCAGATACGCAGTATTTT.